This T cell receptor (beta chain) was retrieved from a study of identifying expanded T cells in peripheral blood. Comments on this clone: Its specificity is not known.

This CDR3 spans 15 amino acids. The V and J ends lost 4 bases and 6 bases, in that order; junction bases with no gene match: 5. From germline, CDR1 is SNHLY and CDR2 FYNNEI. Only in-frame clones appear in the TCRdb table, and some are missing; sequencing was by immunoSEQ multiplex PCR. The sample includes tens of thousands of clones, about 88% of them seen just once. Collection occurred without any documented infections or immune events in donors. Study findings and constraints: Clone count variance between roughly 2-week samples rose with total template count.

The specimen sequenced was blood. The chain couples TRBV2 to TRBJ2-7, with 14 bases fitting TRBD2. The receptor was isolated from a person aged 18 to 70 in good health. The CDR3 loop reads CASSGGTSGGREQYF. The CDR3 nucleotides read TGTGCCAGCAGTGGGGGGACTAGCGGGGGCCGCGAGCAGTACTTC.